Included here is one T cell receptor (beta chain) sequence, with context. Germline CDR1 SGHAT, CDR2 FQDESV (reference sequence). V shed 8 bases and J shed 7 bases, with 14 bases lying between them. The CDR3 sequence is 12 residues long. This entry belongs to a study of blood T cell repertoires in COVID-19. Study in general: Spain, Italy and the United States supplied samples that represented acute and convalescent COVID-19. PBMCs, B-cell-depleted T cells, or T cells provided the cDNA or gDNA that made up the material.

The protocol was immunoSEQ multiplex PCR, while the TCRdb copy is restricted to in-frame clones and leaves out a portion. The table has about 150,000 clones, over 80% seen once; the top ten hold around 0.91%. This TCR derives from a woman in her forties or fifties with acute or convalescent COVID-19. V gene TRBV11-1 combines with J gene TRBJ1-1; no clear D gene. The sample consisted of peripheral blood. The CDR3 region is CASASRVFEAFF. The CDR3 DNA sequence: TGTGCCAGCGCTTCGCGGGTCTTTGAAGCTTTCTTT.